These 28 T cell receptor beta chains originate from one sample sequenced in a study of spatial heterogeneity in lung cancer. Time point given: sample taken at primary tumor resection. Unsorted whole RNA of tumor, nontumor lung or frozen PBMC was sequenced. MiXCR, applied by TCRdb to the 5' RACE reads, yields one record per CDR3 protein. The sample records tens of thousands of distinct CDR3 sequences, 9.5% to 15% being singletons. This specimen was PBMCs, taken at surgery. Receptors originate from a male donor with early-stage non-small cell lung cancer.

This clonotype occurred a few times. The chain carries TRBV7-2 and TRBJ2-5; D may be TRBD1 (5 bases). This CDR3 has 15 amino acids. CDR1 and CDR2 from the germline V gene are SGHTA and FQGNSA. V was shortened by 6 bases and J by 2 bases, with 16 bases between the two germline ends. CDR3 in amino acids: CASRPQGSPQETQYF. The CDR3 region has the DNA TGTGCCAGCAGACCCCAGGGAAGCCCACAAGAGACCCAGTACTTC.

There are a few counts of this clonotype. The chain joins TRBV6-2 or TRBV6-3 to TRBJ1-6; no reliable D call. This CDR3 comprises 14 residues. The V end was cut by 7 bases, the J end by 5 bases, with 12 bases between. CDR1 is MNHEY and CDR2 is SVGEGT in the germline V gene. The CDR3 DNA reads TGTGCCAGCAACCAAAACAGAGATAATTCACCCCTCCACTTT. Translating gives CASNQNRDNSPLHF.

The J gene is TRBJ2-2, the V gene TRBV7-9, with D perhaps matching TRBD1 or TRBD2 (5 bases each). There are 15 residues in the CDR3. The V and J ends lost 5 bases and 4 bases respectively, with 14 bases between them. Germline CDR1 and CDR2: SEHNR and FQNEAQ (reference sequence). CDR3 sequence: CASSQGPPSTGELFF. The CDR3, as DNA: TGTGCCAGCAGCCAGGGACCCCCGAGCACCGGGGAGCTGTTTTTT.

CDR3 sequence: CASSLSGGSTDTQYF. CDR3 DNA: TGCGCCAGCAGCTTGTCGGGGGGGTCCACAGATACGCAGTATTTT. The V gene is TRBV5-1, the J gene TRBJ2-3; TRBD2 aligns across 8 bases. Germline V CDR1 and CDR2: SGHRS, YFSETQ. This CDR3 spans 15 amino acids. Trimming removed 1 base from V and 2 bases from J; junction bases left unmatched: 3.

The rearrangement uses TRBV29-1 and TRBJ2-1; 12 positions agree with TRBD2. CDR3 length: 14 residues. The V gene end was trimmed by 7 bases and the J gene end by 4 bases; junction bases not matched to a gene: 5. Germline V gene sequence: CDR1 SQVTM, CDR2 ANQGSEA. CDR3 in amino acids: CSGTTSGSYNEQFF. CDR3 nucleotides: TGCAGCGGCACGACTAGCGGGAGTTACAATGAGCAGTTCTTC.

The sample holds many counts of this clonotype. The chain links TRBV20-1 to TRBJ2-1, with TRBD2 matching over 8 bases. CDR3 size: 13 residues. Germline-derived CDR1 and CDR2 are DFQATT and SNEGSKA (reference sequence). V lost 6 bases to trimming and J lost 9 bases; unmatched junction nucleotides: 10. The CDR3 DNA sequence: TGCAGTGCAGAGCGGGAGAGTAACGGTGAGCAGTTCTTC. Amino acids: CSAERESNGEQFF.

This clonotype was observed a handful of times. This rearrangement joins TRBV29-1 to TRBJ1-4, with D uncertain. The CDR3 is 14 residues long. V lost 3 bases and J lost 0, with 8 bases in between. Germline values: CDR1 SQVTM, CDR2 ANQGSEA. This CDR3 is CSVDGRSTNEKLFF. The CDR3 DNA reads as TGCAGCGTTGACGGCCGCTCAACTAATGAAAAACTGTTTTTT.

This clonotype was detected ten times or more. The J gene is TRBJ2-6, the V gene TRBV7-6; D call uncertain. CDR1 SGHVS and CDR2 FNYEAQ come from the germline V gene. This CDR3 spans 13 amino acids. The V end lost 7 bases, the J end lost 6 bases, and 10 bases lay between the germline ends. CDR3 DNA: TGTGCCAGCACGACTTTTTTGGCCAACGTCCTGACTTTC. Its protein product is CASTTFLANVLTF.

The genes are TRBV14 and TRBJ2-7; TRBD2 aligns across 8 bases. With 6 bases clipped from V and 0 bases from J, the junction kept 10 bases outside the gene matches. This CDR3 contains 16 residues. Germline CDR1 and CDR2: SGHDN and FVKESK. The CDR3 DNA follows: TGTGCCAGCAGTCCCTCTTTAGCGGGATACTCCTACGAGCAGTACTTC. The encoded protein is CASSPSLAGYSYEQYF.

This clonotype has only a few counts. The chain is built from TRBV27 and TRBJ2-7; D is perhaps TRBD1 (6 bases). Germline CDR1 is MNHEY and CDR2 is SMNVEV (reference sequence). This CDR3 is 15 amino acids long. V was cut by 4 bases and J by 3 bases, with 16 bases left in between. Written as DNA, the CDR3 is TGTGCCAGCAGTTGGGGTGGGGGCCTAGTCTACGAGCAGTACTTC. Residues: CASSWGGGLVYEQYF.

This clonotype was detected only a few times. The gene calls are TRBV12-3 or TRBV12-4 and TRBJ2-7; TRBD1 matches 7 bases. This CDR3 has 14 amino acids. With 1 base clipped from V and 5 bases from J, the junction kept 5 bases outside the gene matches. This CDR3 reads CASSLGDRFHEQYF. DNA of the CDR3: TGTGCCAGCAGTTTAGGGGACAGATTCCACGAGCAGTACTTC.

The DNA for the CDR3 is TGCAGCGCCGACGGGGGGGAGAGCGGGAGTCCCTCAGATACGCAGTATTTT. It yields the protein CSADGGESGSPSDTQYF. J is TRBJ2-3 and V is TRBV29-1, with 8 bases aligning to TRBD2. The V gene's germline CDR1 is SQVTM and CDR2 ANQGSEA. The ends lost 7 bases at V and 4 bases at J; junction bases unmatched: 19. CDR3 length: 17 residues.

This clonotype showed up many times. The V gene is TRBV7-2, the J gene TRBJ2-3; TRBD1 matches 7 bases. Trimming took 5 bases from V and 4 from J; bases not matched to a gene: 6. CDR1 and CDR2 (germline): SGHTA, FQGNSA. The CDR3 sequence is 14 residues long. CDR3 sequence reads: CASSLDRVADTQYF. The CDR3 bases are TGTGCCAGCAGCCTCGACAGGGTTGCAGATACGCAGTATTTT.

There are many counts of this clonotype. The V call is TRBV7-2, the J call TRBJ1-3; no definite D call. The CDR3 spans 15 residues. Trimming cost V 3 bases and J 3 bases, with 12 bases left between them. Per germline, CDR1 SGHTA and CDR2 FQGNSA. CDR3 in amino acids: CASSLGMFFGNTIYF. The CDR3 DNA sequence: TGTGCCAGCAGCTTGGGGATGTTCTTTGGAAACACCATATATTTT.

The chain couples TRBV25-1 to TRBJ1-3, with TRBD1 matching over 8 bases. This CDR3 is built from 17 residues. The germline V gene encodes CDR1 MGHDK and CDR2 SYGVNS. Germline trimming cut 4 bases from V and 1 base from J; bases unmatched to any gene: 9. The chain's CDR3 is CASSAHRGTTSGNTIYF. CDR3 nucleotide sequence: TGTGCCAGCAGTGCCCACAGGGGGACTACTTCTGGAAACACCATATATTTT.

V and J are TRBV9 and TRBJ2-3; the match to TRBD2 covers 12 bases. This CDR3 spans 15 amino acids. The V gene's germline CDR1 is SGDLS and CDR2 YYNGEE. The V gene end was trimmed by 3 bases and the J gene end by 6 bases; junction bases not matched to a gene: 5. The CDR3 sequence is CASSASGGADDTQYF. For the CDR3, the DNA is TGTGCCAGCAGCGCTAGCGGGGGGGCCGATGATACGCAGTATTTT.

This clonotype appeared many times. The rearrangement uses TRBV4-3 and TRBJ1-5, with D unclear. Trimming took off 0 bases at V and 2 bases at J, with 8 bases between the two ends. This CDR3 region has 15 residues. CDR1 and CDR2 (germline): LGHNA, YSLEER. The chain's CDR3 is CASSQEVGRNQPQHF. CDR3 DNA: TGCGCCAGCAGCCAAGAAGTAGGGCGCAATCAGCCCCAGCATTTT.

This chain connects TRBV5-4 to TRBJ1-1, with unresolved D. Germline-derived CDR1 and CDR2 are SGHNT and YYREEE (reference sequence). V dropped 0 bases and J dropped 4 bases, with 10 bases sitting between them. The CDR3 length is 14 residues. The CDR3 nucleotides read TGTGCCAGCAGCTTGGAACAAATAACCACTGAAGCTTTCTTT. Its protein is CASSLEQITTEAFF.

This clonotype was detected many times. The V and J genes are TRBV7-2 and TRBJ2-3; 11 nucleotides agree with TRBD1. V trimming: 5 bases; J trimming: 2 bases; junction bases outside the gene matches: 6. CDR3 length: 16 residues. Germline CDR1 SGHTA, CDR2 FQGNSA. Written as DNA, the CDR3 is TGTGCCAGCAGCCCGAGGACAGGGGGCTCCACAGATACGCAGTATTTT. Amino acids: CASSPRTGGSTDTQYF.

This clonotype occurred a few times. The CDR3 loop is CASSYSRVGADTQYF. The CDR3 nucleotides are TGTGCCAGCAGTTACTCGAGAGTCGGGGCCGATACGCAGTATTTT. The rearrangement uses TRBV6-2 or TRBV6-3 and TRBJ2-3; the D gene could be TRBD1 or TRBD2 (5 bases each). V was pared by 0 bases and J by 6 bases, with 13 bases between. The germline V gene encodes CDR1 MNHEY and CDR2 SVGEGT. CDR3 length equals 15 residues.

This chain joins TRBV27 and TRBJ1-5, with D perhaps matching TRBD1 (5 bases). Germline CDR1 MNHEY, CDR2 SMNVEV (reference sequence). The V end was cut by 5 bases, the J end by 6 bases, with 20 bases between. This CDR3 has 16 residues. CDR3: CASSLRGGARIQPQHF. The CDR3 DNA sequence: TGTGCCAGCAGTCTCCGAGGAGGGGCGCGTATTCAGCCCCAGCATTTT.

This chain joins TRBV24-1 and TRBJ1-5, with D possibly matching TRBD1 (6 bases). The V end lost 1 base, the J end lost 1 base, and 10 bases lay between the germline ends. CDR3 size: 16 residues. Germline V CDR1 and CDR2: KGHDR, SFDVKD. The CDR3 DNA reads as TGTGCCACCAGTGATTTCTGGGGGCTCAGCAATCAGCCCCAGCATTTT. This encodes CATSDFWGLSNQPQHF.

This clonotype was counted a few times. The chain carries TRBV7-2 and TRBJ1-6; possible D gene TRBD1, 6 bases. Germline CDR1 and CDR2: SGHTA and FQGNSA. V lost 1 base, J lost 9 bases, and 13 bases lay in between. The CDR3 runs to 15 residues. The CDR3 reads CASSLGTGLGSPLHF. In DNA, the CDR3 is TGTGCCAGCAGCTTAGGAACAGGGTTGGGTTCACCCCTCCACTTT.

This clonotype occurred a few times. This chain links TRBV28 with TRBJ2-3; D is perhaps TRBD2 (5 bases). V lost 5 bases to trimming and J lost 2 bases, with 17 bases between them. Per germline, CDR1 MDHEN and CDR2 SYDVKM. This CDR3 spans 16 amino acids. The CDR3 sequence: CASSGPGEEPTDTQYF. The CDR3 DNA reads as TGTGCCAGCAGTGGTCCCGGGGAAGAGCCCACAGATACGCAGTATTTT.

This clonotype was observed a handful of times. CDR3 coding DNA: TGCAGCGTTGGGGTTGGGGCTAGCGGGAGGGCCGGTTACGAGCAGTACTTC. It codes for CSVGVGASGRAGYEQYF. V gene TRBV29-1 combines with J gene TRBJ2-7; 12 nucleotides match TRBD2. V was pared by 4 bases and J by 4 bases, with 14 bases of the junction left unmatched. This CDR3 has 17 residues. Looked up from germline, CDR1 is SQVTM and CDR2 is ANQGSEA.

In this sample, this clonotype turned up many times. The gene calls are TRBV5-5 and TRBJ2-7, with D tentatively TRBD2 (5 bases). The CDR3 covers 15 residues. The germline V and J ends were trimmed by 2 bases and 6 bases, with 18 bases remaining between them. Germline V lookup: CDR1 SGHKS, CDR2 YYEKEE (reference sequence). The CDR3 is CASSFSSGSHIEQYF. For the CDR3, the DNA is TGTGCCAGCAGCTTTTCGAGCGGATCCCACATCGAGCAGTACTTC.

This clonotype was seen a few times. V is TRBV12-3 or TRBV12-4 and J is TRBJ2-7; TRBD1 aligns across 8 bases. The CDR3 contains 14 residues. The V and J ends lost 3 bases and 4 bases, in that order; junction bases with no gene match: 5. DNA for the CDR3: TGTGCCAGCAGTTTCGGACAGGGAGGTTACGAGCAGTACTTC. It specifies CASSFGQGGYEQYF.

The V gene is TRBV20-1, the J gene TRBJ1-4; D call uncertain. This CDR3 has 13 residues. Germline CDR1 is DFQATT and CDR2 is SNEGSKA (reference sequence). V was pared by 3 bases and J by 4 bases, with 9 bases between. The chain's CDR3 is CSASPQVNEKLFF. The CDR3 DNA is TGCAGTGCTAGTCCCCAGGTTAATGAAAAACTGTTTTTT.